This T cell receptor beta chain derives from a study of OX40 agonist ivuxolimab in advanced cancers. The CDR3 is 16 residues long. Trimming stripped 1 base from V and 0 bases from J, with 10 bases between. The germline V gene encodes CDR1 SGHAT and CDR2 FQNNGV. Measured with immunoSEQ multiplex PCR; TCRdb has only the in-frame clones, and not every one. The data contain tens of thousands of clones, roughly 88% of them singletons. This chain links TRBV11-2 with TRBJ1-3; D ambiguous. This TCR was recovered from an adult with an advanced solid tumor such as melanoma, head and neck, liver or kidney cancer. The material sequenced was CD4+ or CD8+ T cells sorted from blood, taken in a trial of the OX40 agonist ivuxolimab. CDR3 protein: CASSLVPEYSGNTIYF. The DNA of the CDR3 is TGTGCCAGCAGCTTAGTTCCGGAGTACTCTGGAAACACCATATATTTT. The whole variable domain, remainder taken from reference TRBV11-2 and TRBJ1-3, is EAGVAQSPRYKIIEKRQSVAFWCNPISGHATLYWYQQILGQGPKLLIQFQNNGVVDDSQLPKDRFSAERLKGVDSTLKIQPAKLEDSAVYLCASSLVPEYSGNTIYFGEGSWLTVV.